The present T cell receptor (beta chain) was sequenced within a study of T cell responses to AZD1222 COVID-19 vaccine (dated by TCRdb to about 2021). Notes on the research overall: AZD1222 recipients whose second dose came at about 4 weeks and those whose second dose came at about 12 weeks were combined into one group, since spike-specific TCR depth and breadth did not differ between the two schedules. TCR sequencing covered 230 to 250 trial participants: 200 to 220 given two doses of AZD1222 and approximately 26 given two doses of MenACWY control vaccine. Trial participants were enrolled by age into 18-55, 56-69 and 70-plus year subgroups, with roughly 150, 30 and 60 TCR-sequenced participants respectively. Study-wide conclusions, independent of this receptor: The 56-69-year group was small, and its depth increase did not reach significance, likely because of low power. Reportedly, close to half of the unique spike-specific TCRs recognized epitopes lying outside the regions that are mutated in the B.1.351 and B.1.1.7 variants. Participants were mostly white British and included more females than males, and it was suggested by the authors that clonal diversity may have been underestimated. After two AZD1222 doses, both the breadth and the depth of spike-specific TCRs were significantly higher than at day 0 and than in MenACWY recipients. Conclusions about previously exposed vaccinees are limited, since just a handful of AZD1222 recipients were seropositive for SARS-CoV-2 at baseline. The whole spike protein was spanned by vaccine-associated CD4 TCRs, and dominant responses were seen in regions 160-218 and 743-854. Because no day 14 peak-response samples were available, the repertoires could be characterized only after the peak T cell response.

The CDR3 regions of human TCRbeta chains were subjected to immunosequencing. Concerning the study's data processing: Repertoire TCRs were checked for matches against a reference library of SARS-CoV-2-specific TCRs that had been generated using the MIRA antigen-specificity platform. Breadth was defined as the fraction of unique TCRs that were SARS-CoV-2-associated, and depth was defined as the fraction of total T cells that were SARS-CoV-2-associated. Each spike-specific TCR was assigned to its reactive spike region and to a CD4 or CD8 class using the MIRA data. Log10-transformed breadth and depth values were compared by one-way ANOVA with Sidak's multiple comparisons tests. TCRdb stores this immuneACCESS table with in-frame sequences only. Part of the clones is absent; in the studies checked, under half of the shortfall reflects unresolved V genes, and no reason is known for the rest. D and trimming come from the DNA, and the V and J calls and clone size come from that table. This sample holds 80,000 to 100,000 clones; 80% to 90% were observed only once. The ten largest clones represent about 6% of the sample.

Trimmed from V: 0 bases; trimmed from J: 1 base; junction bases lacking a gene match: 4. The CDR3 runs 16 amino acids, cysteine and phenylalanine included. The read is trimmed to its CDR3 DNA, 48 bases read in frame from base 1. Taken from the germline V gene, the CDR1 and CDR2 loops are SGHVS and FQNEAQ. Reading the label with the study, this specimen's time point is: baseline before first vaccination. Vaccinee samples came from UK trials COV001 and COV002, including a single-blind randomized controlled phase 2/3 trial of AZD1222 (ChAdOx1 nCoV-19) in healthy adults. For TCRbeta chain sequencing, PBMC samples were collected from trial participants at day 0 and at day 28 after the second dose. A word on this clone: The specificity of this receptor is unknown. No base quality values were provided; no much bigger clone lies one nucleotide off.

The sample in question was peripheral blood, obtained on day 0 of AZD1222 vaccination. Recombination connected TRBV7-8 to TRBJ1-1; the central 8 bases match TRBD1. The origin of this receptor is an adult in good health. The CDR3 corresponds to CASSLAPGQGNTEAFF. The sequence in DNA is TGTGCCAGCAGCTTAGCCCCTGGACAGGGGAACACTGAAGCTTTCTTT.